This T cell receptor (beta chain) came from a study of blood T cell repertoires in COVID-19. Looking at the study overall: There were acute and convalescent COVID-19 samples, and they came from the United States, Italy and Spain. Nucleic acid was either cDNA or gDNA, and it came from T cells, B-cell-depleted T cells, or PBMCs.

Per the original methods: Reference gene primer amplification gave nucleated cell count estimates. Using immunoSEQ multiplex PCR, the repertoire was profiled, and TCRdb retains in-frame clones only, with some absent. V, J and clone size are taken as reported in that table, and D and trimming were inferred from the DNA itself. The sample yields around 300,000 clones, 80% to 90% seen once. The CDR3 runs 16 residues. Germline CDR1 and CDR2: LNHDA and SQIVND (reference sequence). Trimming took off 4 bases at V and 0 bases at J, with 13 bases between the two ends. The sample comprised peripheral blood. The chain couples TRBV19 to TRBJ2-1; possible D gene TRBD2, 5 bases. This receptor was taken from a woman in her seventies with acute or convalescent COVID-19. CDR3 sequence: CASSSRGSSSYNEQFF. The DNA for the CDR3 is TGTGCCAGTAGTAGCCGCGGGTCCTCCTCCTACAATGAGCAGTTCTTC.